These T cell receptor beta chains were read from a single sample in a study of blood T cell repertoires in COVID-19. This table comes from immunoSEQ multiplex PCR, and its TCRdb copy is limited to in-frame clones, with some not included. The table includes some 270,000 clones, about nine tenths detected once. Sequencing used peripheral blood. These receptors all stem from a man in his forties or fifties with acute or convalescent COVID-19. CDR3s include the opening cysteine and the closing phenylalanine or tryptophan. The D gene is left open where the match is weak. The listing skips clone size in some rows; elsewhere it reads once, few, many or a size class.

D gene	V gene	J gene	clone size	CDR3 DNA	CDR3 protein
NA	TRBV12-3/TRBV12-4	TRBJ1-5	NA	TGTGCCAGCAGCCACGACATTCGGCCCCAGCATTTT	CASSHDIRPQHF
NA	TRBV5-1	TRBJ2-7	NA	TGCGCCAGCAGCCCCCGATCCGGCGGCCCCTACGAGCAGTACTTC	CASSPRSGGPYEQYF
TRBD1	TRBV10-3	TRBJ2-7	NA	TGTGCCATTTTTGATCCGGGACAGAGTGCCTACGAGCAGTACTTC	CAIFDPGQSAYEQYF
NA	TRBV6-1	TRBJ2-5	NA	TGTGCCAGCAGTGAAGTTCACTCCAAAGAGACCCAGTACTTC	CASSEVHSKETQYF
NA	TRBV10-3	TRBJ2-7	few	TGTGCCATCAGTGACGGAGGGAAAATGACCTACGAGCAGTACTTC	CAISDGGKMTYEQYF
NA	TRBV7-8	TRBJ2-1	NA	TGTGCCAGCAGCACCCCAGGGGCGGTGAGCTCCTACAATGAGCAGTTCTTC	CASSTPGAVSSYNEQFF
NA	TRBV13	TRBJ2-1	NA	TGTGCCAGCAGCGCCTCAAAGCGGCCGTCACGTGAGCAGTTCTTC	CASSASKRPSREQFF
TRBD2	TRBV27	TRBJ2-3	NA	TGTGCCAGCAGTTTACGGCTAGCGGTCCAAGCAGATACGCAGTATTTT	CASSLRLAVQADTQYF
TRBD1	TRBV15	TRBJ2-2	NA	TGTGCCACCAGCAGATACGGGACAGGGTTGGCCGGGGAGCTGTTTTTT	CATSRYGTGLAGELFF
TRBD2	TRBV7-3	TRBJ2-5	NA	TGTGCCAGCAGCTTAGGGCTAGCGGGGGGCCGGTACCAAGAGACCCAGTACTTC	CASSLGLAGGRYQETQYF
TRBD1	TRBV13	TRBJ1-3	NA	TGTGCCAGCAGCATCCGACAGGGCCGAAACACCATATATTTT	CASSIRQGRNTIYF
NA	TRBV27	TRBJ1-2	NA	TGTGCCAGCAGTTTGGTGGGCGGGGGCTACACCTTC	CASSLVGGGYTF
NA	TRBV6-6	TRBJ2-5	NA	TGTGCCAGCATCCGACAGGTTGGAGAGACCCAGTACTTC	CASIRQVGETQYF
TRBD1	TRBV5-5	TRBJ1-5	NA	TGTGCCAGCAGCTTCCTACAGGGGGCGGGTCAGCCCCAGCATTTT	CASSFLQGAGQPQHF
TRBD1	TRBV18	TRBJ1-5	few	TGTGCCAGCTCTCGGACCGGGACAGGGGGCCATAGCAATCAGCCCCAGCATTTT	CASSRTGTGGHSNQPQHF
NA	TRBV2	TRBJ2-3	NA	TGTGCCAGCAGTGATCAGGGGAGCACAGATACGCAGTATTTT	CASSDQGSTDTQYF
NA	TRBV3-1/TRBV3-2	TRBJ1-1	NA	TGTGCCAGCAGCCAAGTCGGGAAGAACACTGAAGCTTTCTTT	CASSQVGKNTEAFF
TRBD1	TRBV3-1/TRBV3-2	TRBJ2-7	NA	TGTGCCAGCAGTAACAGGGGGTTAGGGGCCGAGCAGTACTTC	CASSNRGLGAEQYF
TRBD1	TRBV18	TRBJ2-5	NA	TGTGCCAGCTCACCGACAGGGGCGTTTGGAGAGACCCAGTACTTC	CASSPTGAFGETQYF
TRBD2	TRBV11-3	TRBJ2-3	NA	TGTGCCAGCGGTCGGGGGGGGGCAGATACGCAGTATTTT	CASGRGGADTQYF